The next 11 T cell receptor beta chains were all read from a single sample in a study of blood T cell repertoires in COVID-19. Sequencing used immunoSEQ multiplex PCR; TCRdb keeps in-frame clones, though not all of them. The top ten clones hold 1% of a sample with 340,000 or so clones, around 90% of them seen once. The material sequenced was peripheral blood. The receptors shown here come from a man aged 45 to 65 with active or convalescent COVID-19.

DNA of the CDR3: TGTGCCACCCGAAGGGACAGGGGTCCCTATGGCTACACCTTC. Translating gives CATRRDRGPYGYTF. The V call is TRBV19, the J call TRBJ1-2; 10 bases agree with TRBD1. The CDR3 has 14 residues. V trimming: 10 bases; J trimming: 4 bases; junction bases outside the gene matches: 9. The germline V gene has CDR1 LNHDA and CDR2 SQIVND (reference sequence).

J is TRBJ2-2 and V is TRBV30; D might be TRBD1 (6 bases). V lost 4 bases and J 7 bases, leaving 16 bases between the germline ends. Germline CDR1 is GTSNPN and CDR2 is SVGIG (reference sequence). There are 14 residues in the CDR3. The CDR3 protein is CAWTRTGTDGELFF. The CDR3 nucleotides read TGTGCCTGGACGAGAACAGGGACGGACGGGGAGCTGTTTTTT.

This clone was recorded a few times. CDR3 protein: CASSGTGANTGELFF. The CDR3 coding sequence is TGCGCCAGCAGCGGGACAGGTGCGAACACCGGGGAGCTGTTTTTT. The chain couples TRBV5-1 to TRBJ2-2; TRBD1 matches 8 bases. The J segment lost 0 bases and the V segment lost 4 bases, leaving 2 bases of the junction unmatched. CDR1 is SGHRS and CDR2 is YFSETQ in the germline V gene. The CDR3 length is 15 residues. Supplemented by reference TRBV5-1 and TRBJ2-2, the full variable domain reads KAGVTQTPRYLIKTRGQQVTLSCSPISGHRSVSWYQQTPGQGLQFLFEYFSETQRNKGNFPGRFSGRQFSNSRSEMNVSTLELGDSALYLCASSGTGANTGELFFGEGSRLTVL.

The V gene is TRBV18, the J gene TRBJ2-2; 12 positions match TRBD2. Germline CDR1 and CDR2: KGHSH and LQKENI. The V segment lost 5 bases and the J segment 2 bases; nucleotides outside the gene matches: 6. CDR3 size: 17 residues. The CDR3 sequence is CASSSIGLAGNTGELFF. The CDR3 DNA reads TGTGCCAGCTCATCGATCGGACTAGCGGGAAACACCGGGGAGCTGTTTTTT.

V usage is TRBV5-1 and J usage is TRBJ2-5, with 7 positions matching TRBD2. This CDR3 has 13 residues. Germline assignment: CDR1 SGHRS and CDR2 YFSETQ. The V segment lost 2 bases and the J segment 5 bases; nucleotides outside the gene matches: 3. In DNA form, the CDR3 reads TGCGCCAGCAGCTTCAGCGGGGAGGAGACCCAGTACTTC. Translated: CASSFSGEETQYF.

The chain carries TRBV6-5 and TRBJ1-1, with D unclear. The V gene lost 6 bases and the J gene lost 1 base, with 9 bases spanning the gap. Per germline, CDR1 MNHEY and CDR2 SVGAGI. The CDR3 has 13 amino acids. DNA for the CDR3: TGTGCCAGCAGCCTTACAGAGAACACTGAAGCTTTCTTT. Its protein is CASSLTENTEAFF.

The chain has TRBV24-1 and TRBJ1-5; TRBD1 is a possible D gene (6 bases). The germline V gene has CDR1 KGHDR and CDR2 SFDVKD. V lost 2 bases and J 4 bases, leaving 23 bases between the germline ends. The CDR3 length is 19 residues. CDR3 residues: CATSDSGFQGKGLNQPQHF. The CDR3 DNA sequence: TGTGCCACCAGTGATTCCGGATTTCAGGGGAAAGGGCTTAATCAGCCCCAGCATTTT.

The CDR3: CASSSPEGAEAGELFF. CDR3 coding DNA: TGTGCCAGCAGCTCCCCCGAAGGGGCAGAAGCCGGGGAGCTGTTTTTT. J is TRBJ2-2 and V is TRBV7-3, with TRBD1 as a possible D gene (5 bases). The CDR3 length is 16 residues. CDR1 is SGHTA, CDR2 FQGTGA, per germline. V was shortened by 4 bases and J by 6 bases, with 18 bases between the two germline ends.

The chain recombines TRBV11-2 with TRBJ1-4; TRBD1 matches at 11 bases. The CDR3 totals 17 residues. Germline V lookup: CDR1 SGHAT, CDR2 FQNNGV. Trimming cost V 5 bases and J 8 bases; bases outside gene matches: 13. The CDR3 sequence: CASSRMGQGDQEEKLFF. The CDR3 DNA reads as TGTGCCAGCAGCCGAATGGGACAGGGGGACCAAGAGGAAAAACTGTTTTTT.

In this sample, this clone turned up once. This chain uses TRBV7-2 with TRBJ2-3, with 10 bases fitting TRBD2. The CDR3 runs to 16 residues. Germline V gene data show CDR1 as SGHTA and CDR2 as FQGNSA. The junction had 7 bases not matched to a gene; V was cut back by 5 bases and J by 2 bases. The CDR3 nucleotides read TGTGCCAGCAGCGCTGGGACTAGCGCTCTCACAGATACGCAGTATTTT. Encoded protein: CASSAGTSALTDTQYF.

The J gene is TRBJ2-3, the V gene TRBV27; TRBD2 matches at 7 bases. Unmatched junction bases numbered 21, after V lost 6 bases and J lost 6 bases. The CDR3 loop spans 18 amino acids. Germline CDR1 and CDR2: MNHEY and SMNVEV (reference sequence). The CDR3 nucleotides are TGTGCCAGCAGCCTCGGGGGGACTTGGGGAGAAGGTTGGGATACGCAGTATTTT. It translates to CASSLGGTWGEGWDTQYF.